This entry lists 21 T cell receptor beta chains sequenced from one sample in a study of vaccination and CD4 T cells after COVID-19. The antigens of these receptors remain unknown. Treatment reported: approximately 9-day PBMC culture with coronavirus spike peptide pools or control peptides (ViraFEST assay). Scientists ran DNA taken from cultured CD4+ T cells through the Oncomine TCR Beta short-read assay for sequencing. In TCRdb, the PCR reads were re-called with MiXCR into one record per CDR3 protein. The profile shows about 9,300 distinct CDR3 sequences, about 55% of them singletons. The sample consisted of CD4+ T cells from blood, cultured in vitro. The receptors come from a human donor who had recovered from COVID-19.

The V and J genes are TRBV29-1 and TRBJ1-4; weak D call: TRBD1 (6 bases). The CDR3 sequence is 13 residues long. V was pared by 6 bases and J by 1 base, with 9 bases between. Germline CDR1 is SQVTM and CDR2 is ANQGSEA. The CDR3 protein is CSVRGRTNEKLFF. The CDR3 nucleotides read TGCAGCGTCAGGGGCCGAACTAATGAAAAACTGTTTTTT.

The V call is TRBV21-1, the J call TRBJ1-1; the D call TRBD1 from the table was never checked on the DNA. TRBV21-1 constitutes a pseudogene. This CDR3 spans 15 amino acids. CDR3 nucleotide sequence: TGTGCCAGCAGCCACAGGACATTAGGGAACACTGAAGCTTTCTTT. This codes for CASSHRTLGNTEAFF.

The gene calls are TRBV2 and TRBJ1-6; D possibly corresponds to TRBD1 (6 bases). This CDR3 has 14 residues. In germline, CDR1 is SNHLY, CDR2 FYNNEI. The V end lost 10 bases, the J end lost 6 bases, and 16 bases lay between the germline ends. The CDR3 spells CAIFFPDSNSPLHF. The CDR3 coding sequence is TGTGCCATCTTTTTCCCGGACAGTAATTCACCCCTCCACTTT.

The gene calls are TRBV11-2 and TRBJ2-3; possible D gene TRBD2, 7 bases. This CDR3 has 15 amino acids. The germline V and J ends were trimmed by 0 bases and 6 bases, with 13 bases remaining between them. The germline gives CDR1 SGHAT, CDR2 FQNNGV. The CDR3 sequence is CASSLDRGGGDTQYF. The CDR3, as DNA: TGTGCCAGCAGCTTAGATAGGGGAGGGGGGGATACGCAGTATTTT.

The genes are TRBV30 and TRBJ1-5; possible D gene TRBD1, 5 bases. Germline assignment: CDR1 GTSNPN and CDR2 SVGIG (reference sequence). The CDR3 spans 13 residues. Trimming stripped 7 bases from V and 7 bases from J, with 17 bases between. The chain's CDR3 is CAFRAGVGQPQHF. CDR3 nucleotides: TGTGCCTTCCGTGCGGGGGTTGGGCAGCCCCAGCATTTT.

This clonotype showed up just a few times. The chain employs TRBV6-5 and TRBJ2-5, with TRBD1 identical over 9 bases. This CDR3 has 16 amino acids. Trimming cost V 4 bases and J 5 bases; bases outside gene matches: 11. CDR1 and CDR2 from the germline V gene are MNHEY and SVGAGI. The CDR3 nucleotides read TGTGCCAGCAGTTCGGGACAGGGCCTCCCGCGCGAGACCCAGTACTTC. This translates into CASSSGQGLPRETQYF.

The chain is built from TRBV20-1 and TRBJ2-3; 12 bases line up with TRBD2. CDR1 DFQATT and CDR2 SNEGSKA come from the germline V gene (reference sequence). With 0 bases clipped from V and 3 bases from J, the junction kept 7 bases outside the gene matches. This CDR3 is 17 amino acids long. In nucleotides, the CDR3 is TGCAGTGCTAGAGATATCGCGACTAGCGGGAGAACAGATACGCAGTATTTT. Translation: CSARDIATSGRTDTQYF.

J is TRBJ2-1 and V is TRBV7-2; maybe TRBD1 (5 bases). Germline V gene sequence: CDR1 SGHTA, CDR2 FQGNSA. The CDR3 consists of 16 residues. V was trimmed by 3 bases and J by 2 bases, leaving 14 bases between them. CDR3 protein: CASSFGIGAAYNEQFF. The CDR3 region has the DNA TGTGCCAGCAGCTTTGGGATAGGGGCCGCCTACAATGAGCAGTTCTTC.

The DNA for the CDR3 is TGTGCCAGCAGCGGGCGGGGTCCGGGCGGGGAGCTGTTTTTT. This translates into CASSGRGPGGELFF. This rearrangement joins TRBV5-6 to TRBJ2-2, with TRBD2 as a possible D gene (6 bases). The ends were cut back, 4 bases at V and 7 bases at J, with 14 bases in the middle. CDR1 and CDR2 from the germline V gene are SGHDT and YYEEEE. The CDR3 extends over 14 amino acids.

The gene calls are TRBV10-3 and TRBJ1-5; 7 bases line up with TRBD1. Per the germline V gene, CDR1 is ENHRY and CDR2 is SYGVKD. V lost 8 bases, J lost 4 bases, and 14 bases stayed unmatched. The CDR3 totals 16 residues. CDR3 sequence reads: CAIAPNSGGLNQPQHF. The DNA of the CDR3 is TGTGCCATCGCCCCCAACTCAGGGGGTCTAAATCAGCCCCAGCATTTT.

J is TRBJ1-2 and V is TRBV4-1, with 7 nucleotides matching TRBD1. V was clipped by 4 bases and J by 4 bases; unmatched bases: 6. The CDR3 runs to 14 residues. Germline loops: CDR1 MGHRA, CDR2 YSYEKL. The CDR3 nucleotides are TGCGCCAGCAGCCCTAACAGGGGCCTCTATGGCTACACCTTC. Protein product: CASSPNRGLYGYTF.

The chain couples TRBV2 to TRBJ1-1, with D uncertain. Germline V gene sequence: CDR1 SNHLY, CDR2 FYNNEI. The ends were cut back, 1 base at V and 7 bases at J, with 10 bases in the middle. The CDR3 spans 13 residues. CDR3 amino acids: CASSEGFSGEAFF. The CDR3 DNA follows: TGTGCCAGCAGTGAAGGGTTCTCCGGTGAAGCTTTCTTT. The variable domain in full, completed from reference TRBV2 and TRBJ1-1, reads EPEVTQTPSHQVTQMGQEVILRCVPISNHLYFYWYRQILGQKVEFLVSFYNNEISEKSEIFDDQFSVERPDGSNFTLKIRSTKLEDSAMYFCASSEGFSGEAFFGQGTRLTVV.

This clonotype appeared once. V and J are TRBV20-1 and TRBJ1-2; 7 bases line up with TRBD1. V lost 3 bases and J lost 4; bases outside the gene matches: 8. CDR1 and CDR2 (germline): DFQATT, SNEGSKA (reference sequence). The CDR3 extends over 14 amino acids. CDR3 DNA sequence: TGCAGTGCTAGGGACAGGAGTTCAAGCTATGGCTACACCTTC. It yields the protein CSARDRSSSYGYTF.

J is TRBJ2-1 and V is TRBV5-4, with 15 bases lining up with TRBD2. Looked up from germline, CDR1 is SGHNT and CDR2 is YYREEE (reference sequence). The CDR3 extends over 16 amino acids. V gave up 4 bases and J gave up 7 bases; unmatched junction bases: 6. The CDR3 loop is CASSQAGTSGRNEQFF. The CDR3 DNA is TGTGCCAGCAGCCAAGCCGGGACTAGCGGGAGGAATGAGCAGTTCTTC.

In its sample, this clonotype was seen a few times. The chain is built from TRBV6-2 or TRBV6-3 and TRBJ1-1; tentative D call: TRBD1 (5 bases). Trimming pared 2 bases from V and 1 base from J, leaving 14 bases between. This CDR3 is built from 16 residues. CDR1 is MNHEY and CDR2 is SVGEGT in the germline V gene. In nucleotides, the CDR3 is TGTGCCAGCAGTTACGGTTTGGGACGACCGAACACTGAAGCTTTCTTT. As protein: CASSYGLGRPNTEAFF.

This clonotype was observed once. The chain has TRBV2 and TRBJ2-1; possibly TRBD2 for D (6 bases). This CDR3 is built from 15 residues. In germline, CDR1 is SNHLY, CDR2 FYNNEI. V lost 4 bases, J lost 2 bases, and 12 bases lay in between. CDR3 sequence: CASSGMRGPYNEQFF. DNA for the CDR3: TGTGCCAGCAGTGGTATGCGGGGACCCTACAATGAGCAGTTCTTC.

The chain is built from TRBV6-1 and TRBJ1-1; weak D call: TRBD1 (6 bases). This CDR3 comprises 12 residues. Germline V CDR1 and CDR2: MNHNS, SASEGT. Trimming pared 7 bases from V and 6 bases from J, leaving 12 bases between. For the CDR3, the DNA is TGTGCCAGCAAGACTTCAGGGGCTGAAGCTTTCTTT. It yields the protein CASKTSGAEAFF.

V usage is TRBV12-3 or TRBV12-4 and J usage is TRBJ2-1; tentative D call: TRBD2 (6 bases). V was clipped by 6 bases and J by 9 bases, with 15 bases between them. The CDR3 totals 13 residues. The CDR3 is CASSLRDGGEQFF. CDR3 DNA sequence: TGTGCCAGCAGCCTCCGGGACGGGGGTGAGCAGTTCTTC.

V and J are TRBV28 and TRBJ1-5; D is possibly TRBD1 (6 bases). The CDR3 is made up of 14 amino acids. Germline V CDR1 and CDR2: MDHEN, SYDVKM. V lost 3 bases to trimming and J lost 10 bases, with 16 bases between them. CDR3: CASSFEGGNAPQHF. The CDR3 region has the DNA TGTGCCAGCAGTTTTGAGGGGGGTAACGCACCCCAGCATTTT.

The J gene is TRBJ1-2, the V gene TRBV20-1, with 9 bases aligning to TRBD1. This CDR3 has 13 amino acids. The germline CDR1 and CDR2 sequences are DFQATT and SNEGSKA (reference sequence). After removal of 6 bases from V and 2 bases from J, the junction contained 4 bases not matched to a gene. As DNA, the CDR3 is TGCAGTGCAACAGGGGGCCCGAACTATGGCTACACCTTC. It codes for CSATGGPNYGYTF.

This clonotype was detected only a few times. V usage is TRBV7-2 and J usage is TRBJ2-7, with D possibly matching TRBD2 (5 bases). Between the trimmed V and J ends, which lost 4 bases and 3 bases, there was a span of 19 bases. CDR1 is SGHTA, CDR2 FQGNSA, per germline. This CDR3 has 16 amino acids. The CDR3 nucleotides are TGTGCCAGCAGCTCCATCCTCACGGACGGGGTCTACGAGCAGTACTTC. This translates into CASSSILTDGVYEQYF.